This T cell receptor beta chain was recovered during a study of CD8 T cells in Susac syndrome (dated 2019 in TCRdb). Looking at the study overall: Whether CD8+ T cell activation and differentiation in Susac syndrome was antigen driven was tested using repertoire sequencing. Clonality of the CD8+ T cell repertoire was compared between roughly 13 healthy donors, about 14 Susac syndrome patients and under 16 multiple sclerosis patients.

Peripheral blood CD8+ and CD4+ T cells from healthy donors, Susac syndrome patients and multiple sclerosis patients were profiled by high-throughput TCR beta sequencing. The multiple sclerosis controls were treatment-naive patients whose relapsing-remitting disease, either stable or active, fulfilled the revised McDonald criteria. Bulk CD8+ and CD4+ T cells were purified by magnetic negative isolation, while CD8+ TEMRA cells were enriched using FACS. Blood was collected in EDTA tubes and processed within 24 hours, with PBMCs isolated through density gradient centrifugation. PBMCs destined for TCR sequencing were cryopreserved in liquid nitrogen and later thawed in a 37 °C water bath. The sorted or isolated CD4+, CD8+ and CD8+ TEMRA cells had a purity of 90% or higher. This clonotype came up once. It lacks a known antigen. No much larger clonotype is one base removed from it; base qualities were not supplied. A lone read offers only weak evidence.

RNA was extracted using the RNeasy kit, and roughly 0.5 to 1 microgram was reverse transcribed with random hexamers. The immunoSEQ multiplex PCR assay, which covers 54 Vbeta and 13 Jbeta segments, was used to amplify TCR beta CDR3 regions. Bias from PCR amplification was corrected by using a synthetic template baseline for primer optimization and for computational correction. The study's own analysis went as follows. Only productive sequences were kept, with reads annotated to V, D and J genes according to IMGT and analyzed in immunoSEQ Analyzer. Clonality was computed as one minus Shannon entropy normalized by log2 of the number of productive unique sequences. Public and private clones were assessed among the 100 most prevalent clones of each patient and control. Clones were defined as Susac-specific when absent from the healthy and MS cohorts, from about 970 published viral clones and from other ImmuneACCESS disease sequences. TCRdb reanalyzed the raw reads on its own, using fastp at Q25 for trimming and MiXCR for clone calling, and kept in-frame beta chains. All rows with the same CDR3 protein become a single entry with the most common DNA and genes. The V and J calls were not made by the authors but by TCRdb's processing. In all, the sample holds about 280,000 distinct CDR3 sequences, and approximately 85% of those were seen once. Clones ranked in the top ten supply 0.11% of the sample.

General study outcomes and caveats: The number of individuals in the TCR sequencing and HLA analysis was acknowledged as relatively small.

There are 14 amino acids in the CDR3, from cysteine to phenylalanine inclusive. Only the CDR3 DNA is retained, 42 bases long and in frame from the first base. CDR1 and CDR2 are drawn from the germline V gene (reference sequence): MNHEY, SMNVEV. Between the V and J ends, shortened by 5 bases and 5 bases respectively, the junction contains 15 bases. The sequence was collected from a human donor with multiple sclerosis. The chain is made from TRBV27 and TRBJ1-1, with no confident D gene call. The sequencing sample was made of CD8+ T cells from PBMCs. The CDR3 sequence is CASSPRGRGTEAFF. DNA sequence: TGTGCCAGCAGTCCCCGCGGGCGGGGAACTGAAGCTTTCTTT.